A single sample gave rise to the 5 T cell receptor beta chains below, sequenced in a study of cytomegalovirus exposure and HLA in healthy donors. The primer mix had 60 Vbeta and 13 Jbeta primers. Data came from immunoSEQ multiplex PCR; TCRdb stores just in-frame clones and leaves some out. Of about 100,000 clones in the sample, 65% to 75% were seen once. Sequences were obtained from PBMCs. The receptors were sampled from a woman between 65 and 79 years old in good health and CMV-seropositive.

J is TRBJ2-2 and V is TRBV7-8; the D is unclear. Trimming left V 1 base short and J 4 bases short, with 4 bases between. Germline assignment: CDR1 SGHVS and CDR2 FQNEAQ. The CDR3 has 13 amino acids. In nucleotides, the CDR3 is TGTGCCAGCAGCTTAGGAGCCACCGGGGAGCTGTTTTTT. Amino acids: CASSLGATGELFF. Complete variable domain (other parts from reference TRBV7-8 and TRBJ2-2): GAGVSQSPRYKVAKRGQDVALRCDPISGHVSLFWYQQALGQGPEFLTYFQNEAQLDKSGLPSDRFFAERPEGSVSTLKIQRTQQEDSAVYLCASSLGATGELFFGEGSRLTVL.

This clone was detected only a few times. The genes are TRBV18 and TRBJ2-7; D gene unclear. V lost 11 bases to trimming and J lost 4 bases, with 21 bases between them. Germline V CDR1 and CDR2: KGHSH, LQKENI. The CDR3 runs to 14 residues. CDR3 bases: TGTGCCTTTTTCAAGCAGAAGGCGGCATACGAGCAGTACTTC. This translates into CAFFKQKAAYEQYF. The entire variable domain, with the rest obtained from reference TRBV18 and TRBJ2-7, is as follows: NAGVMQNPRHLVRRRGQEARLRCSPMKGHSHVYWYRQLPEEGLKFMVYLQKENIIDESGMPKERFSAEFPKEGPSILRIQQVVRGDSAAYFCAFFKQKAAYEQYFGPGTRLTVT.

In this sample, this clone turned up once. J is TRBJ2-1 and V is TRBV7-2; D is perhaps TRBD2 (5 bases). This CDR3 region has 15 residues. CDR1 SGHTA and CDR2 FQGNSA come from the germline V gene. The ends were cut back, 6 bases at V and 2 bases at J, with 14 bases in the middle. The DNA for the CDR3 is TGTGCCAGCAGGTATACTAGTTTGCCCTACAATGAGCAGTTCTTC. Translation gives CASRYTSLPYNEQFF.

The rearrangement joins TRBV7-3 to TRBJ2-2; D is unclear. This CDR3 contains 12 residues. V shed 4 bases and J shed 6 bases, with 6 bases lying between them. Germline CDR1 reads SGHTA; CDR2 reads FQGTGA. The CDR3 DNA reads as TGTGCCAGCAGCTCAGTCCCCGGGGAGCTGTTTTTT. It codes for CASSSVPGELFF. The complete variable domain, with remaining parts taken from reference TRBV7-3 and TRBJ2-2, reads GAGVSQTPSNKVTEKGKYVELRCDPISGHTALYWYRQSLGQGPEFLIYFQGTGAADDSGLPNDRFFAVRPEGSVSTLKIQRTERGDSAVYLCASSSVPGELFFGEGSRLTVL.

The chain has TRBV5-1 and TRBJ2-7; perhaps TRBD1 as D (6 bases). Germline CDR1 is SGHRS and CDR2 is YFSETQ. V dropped 4 bases and J dropped 2 bases, with 13 bases sitting between them. The CDR3 totals 14 residues. CDR3 amino acids: CASSLTTGAYEQYF. The CDR3 DNA is TGCGCCAGCAGCCTCACGACAGGCGCCTACGAGCAGTACTTC.